The clone carrying this T cell receptor (beta chain) was seen only a few times. TCRdb passed the 5' RACE reads through MiXCR, listing each CDR3 protein once. The sample comprises approximately 680,000 distinct CDR3 sequences, around 7.4% of which are singletons, and 1.5% to 2% rests with the top ten. This record comes from a study of identical twins. CDR1 is SGHVS and CDR2 is FNYEAQ in the germline V gene. This CDR3 spans 15 amino acids. Trimming took 5 bases from V and 5 from J; bases not matched to a gene: 7. Another study also made use of these data, one on yellow fever vaccine responses in identical twins.

This receptor was identified in a woman in her late teens or twenties in good health. The chain joins TRBV7-6 to TRBJ2-5; 11 bases fit TRBD1. The specimen was PBMCs. For the CDR3, the DNA is TGTGCCAGCAGCACGTGGGACAGGGGGTGGGAGACCCAGTACTTC. Encoded protein: CASSTWDRGWETQYF.